The 25 T cell receptor beta chains listed next were all sequenced from one sample in a study of T cells in Graves' hyperthyroidism and ophthalmopathy. From RNA transcripts, TCR beta CDR3 regions were amplified. First-round RT-PCR with HTBI primers amplified the TCR CDR3 region. TCRdb re-called the multiplex PCR reads with MiXCR, one entry per CDR3 protein. The table has 280,000 or so distinct CDR3 sequences, less than 30% seen once. The sequenced sample was blood. The receptors shown here come from a man between 40 and 49 years old with Graves' hyperthyroidism that later progressed to Graves' ophthalmopathy.

In its sample, this clonotype was seen many times. The chain couples TRBV6-5 to TRBJ2-7; TRBD1 agrees at 11 bases. V lost 6 bases and J lost 1; bases outside the gene matches: 8. The CDR3 is made up of 16 amino acids. Germline loops: CDR1 MNHEY, CDR2 SVGAGI. Here the CDR3 reads CASRAGQGGGSYEQYF. CDR3 nucleotide sequence: TGTGCCAGCAGGGCGGGACAGGGGGGGGGGTCCTACGAGCAGTACTTC.

This clonotype came up many times. The V gene is TRBV30, the J gene TRBJ2-2; D is ambiguous. The CDR3 loop spans 11 amino acids. V lost 4 bases, J lost 6 bases, and 6 bases lay in between. In germline, CDR1 is GTSNPN, CDR2 SVGIG (reference sequence). The CDR3 loop reads CAWNRAGELFF. The CDR3 nucleotides are TGTGCCTGGAATCGAGCCGGGGAGCTGTTTTTT.

In its sample, this clonotype was seen many times. This rearrangement joins TRBV6-5 to TRBJ1-5, with a possible D match to TRBD1 (6 bases). This CDR3 has 15 amino acids. Germline V gene sequence: CDR1 MNHEY, CDR2 SVGAGI. Trimming left V 8 bases short and J 2 bases short, with 16 bases between. This CDR3 is CASGETRGGNQPQHF. In DNA form, the CDR3 reads TGTGCCAGCGGAGAGACCAGGGGCGGCAATCAGCCCCAGCATTTT.

Many counts were recorded for this clonotype. J is TRBJ2-2 and V is TRBV3-1; possibly TRBD1 or TRBD2 for D (5 bases each). Between the trimmed V and J ends, which lost 3 bases and 0 bases, there was a span of 11 bases. CDR1 is LGHDT, CDR2 YNNKEL, per germline (reference sequence). CDR3 length equals 16 residues. The CDR3 here is CASSQIGTPNTGELFF. CDR3 DNA: TGTGCCAGCAGCCAGATTGGGACCCCGAACACCGGGGAGCTGTTTTTT.

This clonotype showed up just a few times. This rearrangement joins TRBV5-1 to TRBJ1-1, with D unclear. The germline V gene encodes CDR1 SGHRS and CDR2 YFSETQ. The V and J ends lost 4 bases and 8 bases respectively, with 9 bases between them. The CDR3 spans 11 residues. The DNA for the CDR3 is TGCGCCAGCAGCGATTACATAGAAGCTTTCTTT. Its protein is CASSDYIEAFF.

This clonotype was detected ten times or more. The V call is TRBV2, the J call TRBJ2-2; the match to TRBD2 covers 9 bases. The J segment lost 1 base and the V segment lost 7 bases, leaving 4 bases of the junction unmatched. This CDR3 spans 15 amino acids. Germline loops: CDR1 SNHLY, CDR2 FYNNEI. The CDR3 DNA is TGTGCCAGCACGCCTAGCGGGATGAACACCGGGGAGCTGTTTTTT. Residues: CASTPSGMNTGELFF.

This clonotype appeared many times. The V call is TRBV7-8, the J call TRBJ2-7; D not certain. This CDR3 has 16 amino acids. Germline V gene sequence: CDR1 SGHVS, CDR2 FQNEAQ. The V end was cut by 3 bases, the J end by 3 bases, with 18 bases between. In nucleotides, the CDR3 is TGTGCCAGCAGCTTTCTTTCGACTGGTGAAAACTACGAGCAGTACTTC. It encodes CASSFLSTGENYEQYF.

This clonotype was detected ten times or more. V usage is TRBV12-3 or TRBV12-4 and J usage is TRBJ1-2, with D maybe TRBD1 (6 bases). The length of the CDR3 is 13 residues. With 4 bases removed from V and 4 bases from J, the gap between germline ends came to 10 bases. The CDR3 sequence: CASSWNRVYGYTF. The CDR3 DNA reads as TGTGCCAGCAGTTGGAACAGGGTCTATGGCTACACCTTC.

The rearrangement joins TRBV6-1 to TRBJ1-2; tentatively, D is TRBD1 (6 bases). Germline loops: CDR1 MNHNS, CDR2 SASEGT. CDR3 length equals 16 residues. Trimming pared 5 bases from V and 6 bases from J, leaving 22 bases between. The CDR3 reads CASSTSGTPYLDGYTF. The CDR3 DNA is TGTGCCAGCAGTACCTCCGGGACACCTTATCTTGATGGCTACACCTTC.

This clonotype was picked up many times. V is TRBV11-2 and J is TRBJ2-5; 7 bases match TRBD1. CDR1 is SGHAT and CDR2 is FQNNGV in the germline V gene. The CDR3 contains 14 residues. V shed 5 bases, J shed 3 bases, and the junction held 6 bases outside the gene matches. CDR3 sequence reads: CASSGRQGKETQYF. In DNA, the CDR3 is TGTGCCAGCAGCGGCCGACAGGGAAAAGAGACCCAGTACTTC. Variable domain in full (rest from reference TRBV11-2 and TRBJ2-5): EAGVAQSPRYKIIEKRQSVAFWCNPISGHATLYWYQQILGQGPKLLIQFQNNGVVDDSQLPKDRFSAERLKGVDSTLKIQPAKLEDSAVYLCASSGRQGKETQYFGPGTRLLVL.

This clonotype was recorded at least ten times. J is TRBJ2-2 and V is TRBV5-5; 8 bases fit TRBD1. The germline gives CDR1 SGHKS, CDR2 YYEKEE (reference sequence). The CDR3 length is 16 residues. J gave up 4 bases and V 6 bases, and 11 bases lay outside the gene matches. The chain's CDR3 is CASTLPRTGSTGELFF. The CDR3 DNA sequence: TGTGCCAGCACCCTCCCCCGGACAGGGAGCACCGGGGAGCTGTTTTTT. Together with reference TRBV5-5 and TRBJ2-2, the CDR3 gives the full variable domain: DAGVTQSPTHLIKTRGQQVTLRCSPISGHKSVSWYQQVLGQGPQFIFQYYEKEERGRGNFPDRFSARQFPNYSSELNVNALLLGDSALYLCASTLPRTGSTGELFFGEGSRLTVL.

CDR3: CASGLAGDIFYEQYF. CDR3 DNA sequence: TGTGCCAGTGGACTAGCGGGAGATATCTTCTACGAGCAGTACTTC. The chain joins TRBV6-1 to TRBJ2-7; 13 bases fit TRBD2. J gave up 3 bases and V 9 bases, and 8 bases lay outside the gene matches. The CDR3 runs 15 residues. The germline V gene has CDR1 MNHNS and CDR2 SASEGT.

This clonotype was seen many times. The chain recombines TRBV10-3 with TRBJ1-3; the D is unclear. CDR1 and CDR2 (germline): ENHRY, SYGVKD. V dropped 3 bases and J dropped 2 bases, with 11 bases sitting between them. The CDR3 is made up of 15 amino acids. The CDR3 bases are TGTGCCATCAGTGACCCTGGGTCGGCTGGAAACACCATATATTTT. It is translated as CAISDPGSAGNTIYF.

The chain combines TRBV9 with TRBJ2-2; 8 positions agree with TRBD1. J was trimmed by 1 base and V by 4 bases; bases with no gene match: 12. The CDR3 spans 18 residues. From germline, CDR1 is SGDLS and CDR2 YYNGEE. CDR3 protein: CASSTAPQGAGNTGELFF. CDR3 coding DNA: TGTGCCAGCAGCACCGCCCCGCAGGGGGCCGGGAACACCGGGGAGCTGTTTTTT.

At least ten counts were recorded for this clonotype. The V and J genes are TRBV19 and TRBJ1-1, with 8 positions matching TRBD1. Trimming removed 6 bases from V and 4 bases from J; junction bases left unmatched: 10. The CDR3 runs to 15 residues. Germline values: CDR1 LNHDA, CDR2 SQIVND (reference sequence). DNA for the CDR3: TGTGCCAGTAGCACAGATTTCGGACAGGGCACTGAAGCTTTCTTT. As protein: CASSTDFGQGTEAFF.

This clonotype has ten or more counts. The chain couples TRBV9 to TRBJ2-5, with TRBD2 as a possible D gene (5 bases). This CDR3 is 15 amino acids long. The germline V and J ends were trimmed by 0 bases and 2 bases, with 11 bases remaining between them. Per the germline V gene, CDR1 is SGDLS and CDR2 is YYNGEE. The CDR3 protein is CASSVVGERQETQYF. As DNA, the CDR3 is TGTGCCAGCAGCGTAGTTGGGGAGCGGCAAGAGACCCAGTACTTC.

This clonotype came up a few times. The V call is TRBV7-2, the J call TRBJ1-1; possible D gene TRBD1, 5 bases. Germline assignment: CDR1 SGHTA and CDR2 FQGNSA. V gave up 0 bases and J gave up 11 bases, with 16 bases separating them. The CDR3 sequence is 14 residues long. The CDR3 reads CASSLALGWAGAFF. The CDR3, as DNA: TGTGCCAGCAGCTTAGCGCTAGGCTGGGCAGGGGCTTTCTTT.

This clonotype showed up just a few times. This chain joins TRBV9 and TRBJ2-2; TRBD1 matches 9 bases. CDR1 and CDR2 from the germline V gene are SGDLS and YYNGEE. CDR3 length: 16 amino acids. Trimming removed 4 bases from V and 5 bases from J; junction bases left unmatched: 9. The CDR3: CASSPKRQGETGELFF. The CDR3 DNA reads as TGTGCCAGCAGCCCAAAAAGACAGGGGGAGACCGGGGAGCTGTTTTTT.

This clonotype was counted at least ten times. CDR3 nucleotides: TGTGCCAGCAGTTACTCCGCAACGTTCGACGAGCAGTACTTC. It translates to CASSYSATFDEQYF. The chain couples TRBV6-5 to TRBJ2-7; D unresolved. CDR1 MNHEY and CDR2 SVGAGI come from the germline V gene. The V end lost 0 bases, the J end lost 5 bases, and 11 bases lay between the germline ends. This CDR3 region has 14 residues.

In this sample, this clonotype turned up once. The CDR3 region has the DNA TGTGCCAGCACCCAACTAGGGGGATCTGGGGCCACTGAAGCTTTCTTT. Residues: CASTQLGGSGATEAFF. This chain joins TRBV27 and TRBJ1-1; D might be TRBD1 (6 bases). V was trimmed by 7 bases and J by 4 bases, leaving 22 bases between them. The CDR3 is 16 amino acids. Germline values: CDR1 MNHEY, CDR2 SMNVEV (reference sequence).

This clonotype appeared many times. The chain combines TRBV28 with TRBJ2-4; D might be TRBD2 (5 bases). Germline values: CDR1 MDHEN, CDR2 SYDVKM. CDR3 length: 12 amino acids. V was shortened by 4 bases and J by 8 bases, with 9 bases between the two germline ends. The CDR3 nucleotides are TGTGCCAGCAGTTCCGGGATTTACATTCAGTACTTC. Its protein product is CASSSGIYIQYF.

This rearrangement joins TRBV6-1 to TRBJ2-5; 11 nucleotides agree with TRBD2. CDR3 size: 18 residues. The J segment lost 5 bases and the V segment lost 6 bases, leaving 17 bases of the junction unmatched. Germline V lookup: CDR1 MNHNS, CDR2 SASEGT. The CDR3 DNA is TGTGCCAGCAGCTTTTTCGGGACTAGCGGAATTCGAGGGGAGACCCAGTACTTC. It codes for CASSFFGTSGIRGETQYF.

This clonotype appeared many times. One junction end disagrees with the germline gene, perhaps due to a read error. The chain is built from TRBV7-7 and TRBJ2-5; 7 bases map to TRBD2. This CDR3 is built from 14 residues. CDR1 and CDR2 from the germline V gene are SSHAT and FNYEAQ (reference sequence). The CDR3 loop is CASSLWGGQETQYF. The CDR3 bases are TGTGCTAGCAGCTTATGGGGGGGGCAAGAGACCCAGTACTTC.

This clonotype was found many times. The chain has TRBV5-1 and TRBJ2-2; 10 bases fit TRBD2. Trimming at V came to 4 bases and at J to 2 bases, leaving 5 bases not matched to a gene. CDR1 and CDR2 from the germline V gene are SGHRS and YFSETQ. CDR3 length equals 16 residues. The DNA of the CDR3 is TGCGCCAGCAGCCCCCTAGCGGGAGTAAACACCGGGGAGCTGTTTTTT. Its translation: CASSPLAGVNTGELFF.

This clonotype appeared many times. The chain uses TRBV20-1 and TRBJ2-7; tentative D call: TRBD1 (5 bases). V was cut by 0 bases and J by 5 bases, with 17 bases left in between. The CDR3 is 15 amino acids. CDR1 is DFQATT, CDR2 SNEGSKA, per germline (reference sequence). CDR3 in DNA: TGCAGTGCTAGAGAGGATAGGACACCCCTCGACGAGCAGTACTTC. Amino acid sequence: CSAREDRTPLDEQYF.